This T cell receptor (beta chain) was obtained from a study of Graves' ophthalmopathy and Graves' hyperthyroidism. With V trimmed by 2 bases and J by 4 bases, 3 bases remained unmatched. CDR3 length: 14 residues. CDR1 and CDR2 from the germline V gene are SGHAT and FQNNGV. Absence of ophthalmopathy within 18 months of follow-up defined stable hyperthyroidism. Aged 18 to 65, hyperthyroidism patients had been newly diagnosed, with under 2 months' duration. The sample holds many counts of this clonotype. Amplification of TCR beta CDR3 regions used RNA transcripts. The first round was an RT-PCR with HTBI primers, and the second round was a multiplex PCR. Via MiXCR, TCRdb re-called the multiplex PCR reads, giving one row per CDR3 protein. The sample holds 600,000 to 650,000 distinct CDR3 sequences; approximately 22% are singletons and the top ten take around 6.9%.

V is TRBV11-2 and J is TRBJ2-7; 9 bases map to TRBD2. Source material: peripheral blood. The receptor was isolated from a woman younger than 30 with stable Graves' hyperthyroidism. Some clones in this sample may be carry-over from other donors' samples. The CDR3 is CASSLQLAGYEQYF. CDR3 DNA sequence: TGTGCCAGCAGCTTACAGCTAGCGGGGTACGAGCAGTACTTC.